Each of the 13 T cell receptor beta chains below was sequenced from the same sample in a study of PD-L1 blockade in urothelial cancer. Time point specified: pretreatment peripheral blood. Libraries were prepared by immunoSEQ multiplex PCR; TCRdb keeps only in-frame clonotypes and omits some of them. The profile shows tens of thousands of clones, 65% to 85% of them singletons. The sequences come from PBMCs, collected around atezolizumab (anti-PD-L1) treatment. The receptor source for this set is a man in his 60s with urothelial cancer.

J is TRBJ1-2 and V is TRBV5-4; D ambiguous. Germline CDR1 SGHNT, CDR2 YYREEE (reference sequence). The CDR3 has 15 residues. Trimming took 0 bases from V and 7 from J, leaving 16 bases between them. The DNA for the CDR3 is TGTGCCAGCAGCTTGGAAGGCGCCAGGTTCAGTGGCTACACCTTC. It is translated as CASSLEGARFSGYTF. The variable domain in full, completed from reference TRBV5-4 and TRBJ1-2, reads ETGVTQSPTHLIKTRGQQVTLRCSSQSGHNTVSWYQQALGQGPQFIFQYYREEENGRGNFPPRFSGLQFPNYSSELNVNALELDDSALYLCASSLEGARFSGYTFGSGTRLTVV.

V usage is TRBV5-1 and J usage is TRBJ1-2; D is possibly TRBD1 (6 bases). Germline CDR1 and CDR2: SGHRS and YFSETQ. The V end lost 0 bases, the J end lost 7 bases, and 16 bases lay between the germline ends. CDR3 size: 15 residues. The CDR3 protein is CASSLAVDQGRGYTF. The DNA of the CDR3 is TGCGCCAGCAGCTTGGCCGTCGACCAGGGGCGTGGCTACACCTTC.

A few counts support this clone. The V and J genes are TRBV19 and TRBJ2-6, with D hard to call. The CDR3 is made up of 13 amino acids. Germline loops: CDR1 LNHDA, CDR2 SQIVND (reference sequence). Trimming shortened V by 8 bases and J by 2 bases, and 7 bases separated the two germline ends. The DNA of the CDR3 is TGTGCCAGTTCCCCTACTGGGGCCAACGTCCTGACTTTC. Its translation is CASSPTGANVLTF.

The chain uses TRBV4-1 and TRBJ2-1; TRBD1 is a possible D gene (7 bases). In germline, CDR1 is MGHRA, CDR2 YSYEKL. With 2 bases removed from V and 5 bases from J, the gap between germline ends came to 22 bases. The CDR3 runs 18 residues. CDR3 bases: TGCGCCAGCAGCCAAAGGGGGCTCGGGAGCTTTGAGCACAATGAGCAGTTCTTC. The encoded protein is CASSQRGLGSFEHNEQFF.

This clone came up once. The chain recombines TRBV11-2 with TRBJ2-3, with D perhaps TRBD2 (7 bases). The CDR3 has 16 residues. Germline CDR1 is SGHAT and CDR2 is FQNNGV. The V end was cut by 5 bases, the J end by 4 bases, with 19 bases between. This CDR3 is CASSPLGGGISDTQYF. The DNA for the CDR3 is TGTGCCAGCAGCCCGCTAGGGGGAGGGATTTCAGATACGCAGTATTTT. Variable domain in full (rest from reference TRBV11-2 and TRBJ2-3): EAGVAQSPRYKIIEKRQSVAFWCNPISGHATLYWYQQILGQGPKLLIQFQNNGVVDDSQLPKDRFSAERLKGVDSTLKIQPAKLEDSAVYLCASSPLGGGISDTQYFGPGTRLTVL.

The chain is built from TRBV6-5 and TRBJ1-2; TRBD1 matches 7 bases. Trimming at V came to 0 bases and at J to 8 bases, leaving 9 bases not matched to a gene. This CDR3 region has 15 residues. Germline-derived CDR1 and CDR2 are MNHEY and SVGAGI. The CDR3 is CASSYSRQGSVGYTF. In DNA, the CDR3 is TGTGCCAGCAGTTACTCAAGACAGGGATCGGTCGGCTACACCTTC.

The chain carries TRBV7-2 and TRBJ2-5, with 11 positions matching TRBD2. This CDR3 is 15 amino acids long. V lost 1 base, J lost 9 bases, and 7 bases stayed unmatched. Germline V gene lookup returns CDR1 SGHTA and CDR2 FQGNSA. This CDR3 is CASSLDLAGGRAQYF. The CDR3 DNA reads TGTGCCAGCAGCTTAGATCTAGCGGGGGGAAGAGCCCAGTACTTC.

This chain's CDR3 is CASSLEGTTNEKLFF. DNA for the CDR3: TGTGCCAGCAGCTTAGAGGGGACAACTAATGAAAAACTGTTTTTT. The chain couples TRBV7-2 to TRBJ1-4, with a possible D match to TRBD1 (5 bases). V was cut by 1 base and J by 0 bases, with 6 bases left in between. The germline V gene encodes CDR1 SGHTA and CDR2 FQGNSA. The length of the CDR3 is 15 residues.

DNA for the CDR3: TGCGCCAGCAGCCAAGACCAACAGGGGGAGGCTGAAGCTTTCTTT. Protein product: CASSQDQQGEAEAFF. The chain uses TRBV4-1 and TRBJ1-1; 8 bases align to TRBD1. The CDR3 has 15 residues. Germline loops: CDR1 MGHRA, CDR2 YSYEKL. V was clipped by 0 bases and J by 6 bases; unmatched bases: 6.

The chain carries TRBV21-1 and TRBJ2-2; TRBD1, the D gene given by the table, was not confirmed from the DNA. TRBV21-1 is termed a pseudogene. CDR3 length equals 20 residues. This CDR3 reads CASSKLKRTGGPRRPRELFF. CDR3 in DNA: TGTGCCAGCAGCAAGCTCAAGCGGACAGGGGGACCCAGAAGGCCCAGGGAGCTGTTTTTT.

V usage is TRBV28 and J usage is TRBJ2-1; TRBD2 agrees at 13 bases. The CDR3 extends over 16 amino acids. Germline CDR1 and CDR2: MDHEN and SYDVKM. Unmatched junction bases numbered 2, after V lost 4 bases and J lost 2 bases. In nucleotides, the CDR3 is TGTGCCAGCAGTTCGACTAGCGGGAGGACCTACAATGAGCAGTTCTTC. Amino acids: CASSSTSGRTYNEQFF.

The chain joins TRBV4-1 to TRBJ1-1; D not certain. The germline V gene has CDR1 MGHRA and CDR2 YSYEKL. V was pared by 4 bases and J by 0 bases, with 12 bases between. The CDR3 extends over 15 amino acids. This chain's CDR3 is CASSPSSGVNTEAFF. CDR3 coding DNA: TGCGCCAGCAGCCCCTCCTCGGGAGTGAACACTGAAGCTTTCTTT.

The V and J genes are TRBV19 and TRBJ1-2; 8 nucleotides agree with TRBD1. J gave up 7 bases and V 5 bases, and 3 bases lay outside the gene matches. There are 12 residues in the CDR3. CDR1 is LNHDA and CDR2 is SQIVND in the germline V gene (reference sequence). The CDR3 bases are TGTGCCAGTAGTCTTACAGGGGGTGGCTACACCTTC. Residues: CASSLTGGGYTF. The full variable domain, with the rest looked up from reference TRBV19 and TRBJ1-2, is DGGITQSPKYLFRKEGQNVTLSCEQNLNHDAMYWYRQDPGQGLRLIYYSQIVNDFQKGDIAEGYSVSREKKESFPLTVTSAQKNPTAFYLCASSLTGGGYTFGSGTRLTVV.